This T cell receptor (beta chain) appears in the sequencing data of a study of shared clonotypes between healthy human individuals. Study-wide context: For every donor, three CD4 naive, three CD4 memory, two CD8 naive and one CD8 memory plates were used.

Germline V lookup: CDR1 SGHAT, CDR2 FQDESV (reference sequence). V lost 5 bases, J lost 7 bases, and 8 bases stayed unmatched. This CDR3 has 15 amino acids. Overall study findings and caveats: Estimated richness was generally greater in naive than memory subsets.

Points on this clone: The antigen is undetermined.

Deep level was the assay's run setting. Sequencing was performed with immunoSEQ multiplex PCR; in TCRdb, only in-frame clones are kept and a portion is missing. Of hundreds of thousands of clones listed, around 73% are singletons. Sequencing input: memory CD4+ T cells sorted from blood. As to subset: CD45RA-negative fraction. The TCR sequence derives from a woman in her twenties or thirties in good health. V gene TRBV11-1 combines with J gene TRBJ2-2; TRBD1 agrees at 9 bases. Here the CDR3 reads CASSPKQGAGGELFF. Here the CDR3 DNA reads TGTGCCAGCAGCCCGAAACAGGGGGCCGGCGGGGAGCTGTTTTTT.